This T cell receptor (beta chain) was recovered during a study of T-cell reconstitution after alpha-beta-depleted transplantation in children. Trimming removed 0 bases from V and 4 bases from J; junction bases left unmatched: 7. CDR3 length equals 16 residues. The germline V gene has CDR1 SEHNR and CDR2 FQNEAQ (reference sequence). Unique molecular identifiers were incorporated into the prepared TCRbeta library. TCRdb recomputed calls from the PCR reads with MiXCR, one row per CDR3 protein. The sample lists 150,000 to 250,000 distinct CDR3 sequences, less than 15% occurring once. This clonotype was found once. This clone may be a read error of a much larger clone one base away.

The gene calls are TRBV7-9 and TRBJ2-3; 7 bases align to TRBD1. The clonotype was recovered from a human donor who donated a stem cell graft to a child with acute lymphoblastic leukemia. Sequences were derived from PBMCs from the stem cell graft donor, sampled from the stem cell graft. The CDR3 here is CASSLAWTQGADTQYF. In DNA, the CDR3 is TGTGCCAGCAGCTTAGCTTGGACCCAGGGGGCAGATACGCAGTATTTT. The full variable domain, in which reference TRBV7-9 and TRBJ2-3 provide the parts outside the CDR3, is DTGVSQNPRHKITKRGQNVTFRCDPISEHNRLYWYRQTLGQGPEFLTYFQNEAQLEKSRLLSDRFSAERPKGSFSTLEIQRTEQGDSAMYLCASSLAWTQGADTQYFGPGTRLTVL.